Listed below are T cell receptor beta chains from one sample, sequenced in a study of response to subunit inactivated influenza vaccine. One entry per CDR3 protein, called by TCRdb with MiXCR from the RT-PCR reads. Of just under 550,000 distinct CDR3 sequences listed, 20% to 25% are singletons. This sample also belongs to another study, concerning T cells expressing NK-cell markers.

This material consisted of CD4+ T cells sorted from PBMCs, taken 11 to 12 days after vaccination. The receptors derive from a man between 50 and 59 years old who received an inactivated influenza vaccine. The CDR3 runs from the conserved cysteine through the conserved F or W. The D gene is left open where the match is weak. The size of a clone is reported for some rows only, either as once, few or many, or as a class for expanded clones.

CDR3 protein,CDR3 DNA,CDR3 length,J gene,clone size,V gene,D gene
CASSIGGGGWQETQYF,TGTGCCAGTAGTATAGGAGGAGGGGGCTGGCAAGAGACCCAGTACTTC,16,TRBJ2-5,few,TRBV19,.
CASSYPGSYNEQFF,TGTGCCAGCAGTTATCCGGGCTCCTACAATGAGCAGTTCTTC,14,TRBJ2-1,.,TRBV12-3/TRBV12-4,.
CSVARDPNTEAFF,TGCAGCGTTGCGAGGGATCCGAACACTGAAGCTTTCTTT,13,TRBJ1-1,few,TRBV29-1,.
CASASGDQETQYF,TGTGCCAGCGCTTCAGGGGACCAAGAGACCCAGTACTTC,13,TRBJ2-5,.,TRBV7-3,.
CASSILHGTSASSYNEQFF,TGTGCCAGCAGTATCCTTCACGGGACTAGCGCGAGCTCCTACAATGAGCAGTTCTTC,19,TRBJ2-1,.,TRBV3-1,TRBD2
CSARVAGDEQFF,TGCAGTGCTAGAGTAGCGGGAGATGAGCAGTTCTTC,12,TRBJ2-1,.,TRBV20-1,TRBD2
CASSQLGRRQPTDTQYF,TGCGCCAGCAGCCAACTCGGCCGAAGACAGCCCACAGATACGCAGTATTTT,17,TRBJ2-3,.,TRBV4-1,.
CARSQDVVRVTGELFF,TGTGCCCGCAGCCAAGACGTGGTCAGGGTAACCGGGGAGCTGTTTTTT,16,TRBJ2-2,.,TRBV3-1,.
CSAIFRTRAYEQYF,TGCAGTGCTATTTTCAGGACTAGGGCCTACGAGCAGTACTTC,14,TRBJ2-7,.,TRBV20-1,TRBD2
CASSYSDRNNEQFF,TGTGCCAGCAGTTACTCGGACAGGAACAATGAGCAGTTCTTC,14,TRBJ2-1,.,TRBV6-5,TRBD1
CASSEMRDRVGFETQYF,TGCGCCAGCAGTGAAATGAGGGACAGGGTTGGTTTTGAGACCCAGTACTTC,17,TRBJ2-5,.,TRBV10-2,TRBD1
CASSSGDGYEQYF,TGTGCCAGCAGTAGCGGGGACGGATACGAGCAGTACTTC,13,TRBJ2-7,.,TRBV28,TRBD2
CASSLSDGTGVEKLFF,TGTGCCAGCAGTTTATCGGATGGGACAGGGGTTGAAAAACTGTTTTTT,16,TRBJ1-4,.,TRBV27,TRBD1
CATSRDLVQNTQYF,TGTGCCACCAGCAGAGATTTAGTCCAAAATACGCAGTATTTT,14,TRBJ2-3,.,TRBV15,.
CSVVGQGVWTDTQYF,TGCAGCGTGGTGGGACAGGGGGTCTGGACAGATACGCAGTATTTT,15,TRBJ2-3,many,TRBV29-1,TRBD1
CSARPTGNNEQFF,TGCAGTGCTCGCCCCACAGGGAACAATGAGCAGTTCTTC,13,TRBJ2-1,many,TRBV20-1,.
CASSLVPAPDTQYF,TGTGCCAGCAGCTTAGTACCTGCACCCGATACGCAGTATTTT,14,TRBJ2-3,few,TRBV7-6,.
CSVSGNQDQPQHF,TGCAGCGTTTCGGGGAATCAGGATCAGCCCCAGCATTTT,13,TRBJ1-5,.,TRBV29-1,.
CSARGLIGTSGSDTQYF,TGCAGTGCTAGAGGGCTTATAGGGACTAGCGGGTCAGATACGCAGTATTTT,17,TRBJ2-3,.,TRBV20-1,TRBD2
CASSLGGGASMGGYTF,TGTGCCAGCAGCTTGGGAGGGGGCGCTTCCATGGGTGGCTACACCTTC,16,TRBJ1-2,.,TRBV5-4,TRBD1
CAISESGEEETQYF,TGTGCCATCAGTGAGTCGGGGGAGGAAGAGACCCAGTACTTC,14,TRBJ2-5,.,TRBV10-3,.
CASSQDFDAGELFF,TGTGCCAGCAGCCAAGATTTTGACGCCGGGGAGCTGTTTTTT,14,TRBJ2-2,many,TRBV3-1,.
CASSLASGGAGEQYF,TGTGCCAGCAGCTTAGCTAGCGGGGGGGCTGGGGAGCAGTACTTC,15,TRBJ2-7,few,TRBV7-2,TRBD2
CASTGHMGNTIYF,TGTGCCAGCACGGGACATATGGGAAACACCATATATTTT,13,TRBJ1-3,few,TRBV6-1,.
CATAGGSPSTDTQYF,TGTGCCACCGCCGGAGGGAGTCCTAGCACAGATACGCAGTATTTT,15,TRBJ2-3,many,TRBV10-3,.
CASSQPELGGNEQFF,TGTGCCAGCAGCCAACCTGAACTTGGTGGCAATGAGCAGTTCTTC,15,TRBJ2-1,few,TRBV4-2,.
CASSLMPGQGYEQYF,TGTGCCAGCAGTTTAATGCCGGGACAGGGCTACGAGCAGTACTTC,15,TRBJ2-7,.,TRBV12-3/TRBV12-4,TRBD1
CASSLALLAGPRKEQFF,TGTGCCAGCAGCTTGGCCCTCCTAGCGGGGCCTCGAAAAGAGCAGTTCTTC,17,TRBJ2-1,.,TRBV5-6,TRBD2
CASSLVSSGGRPADTQYF,TGTGCCAGCAGCTTAGTTTCTAGCGGGGGCCGACCAGCAGATACGCAGTATTTT,18,TRBJ2-3,.,TRBV11-1,TRBD2
CAISDDLKGQGTYEQYF,TGTGCCATCAGTGATGACTTAAAGGGACAGGGAACCTACGAGCAGTACTTC,17,TRBJ2-7,few,TRBV10-3,TRBD1
CASSYANSGNTIYF,TGCGCCAGCAGCTATGCCAACTCTGGAAACACCATATATTTT,14,TRBJ1-3,few,TRBV5-1,.